Included here is one TCR beta chain sequence, with context. It lacks a known antigen. No base quality information exists; no much larger clone differs at one position. Set within a cohort of healthcare workers in London, UK, this nested case-control study involved weekly PCR testing of nasopharyngeal swabs along with blood sampling. Between 23 and 31 March 2020, the week of the UK lockdown, healthcare workers were enrolled and then followed up weekly for as long as 16 weeks. Germline trimming amounts to 6 bases on V and 2 bases on J, with 9 as the count of junction bases outside the gene matches. The germline V gene (reference sequence) supplies CDR1 DFQATT and CDR2 SNEGSKA. Including the terminal cysteine and phenylalanine, the CDR3 comprises 15 residues. The CDR3 DNA has 45 bases and is translated from base 1. This specimen comes from a study of early T cells in non-severe SARS-CoV-2 infection (dated by TCRdb to 2020 to 2023). The study in broad terms: Bulk RNA from unsorted whole blood was used for TCR sequencing, so alpha and beta chains could not be paired.

Study-level results and caveats: VDJdb matching was skewed toward anti-spike CD8 responses and likely underestimated virus-specific expansions, missing private and CD4 specificities.

Receptor amplification or capture employed 5' RACE. Sequencing instrument: NextSeq 500. Unique molecular identifiers were attached to individual cDNA molecules in the TCR library protocol so that sequencing error and PCR bias could be corrected. Both TCR alpha and beta chains were sequenced, and tight co-correlation was observed between alpha and beta sequence abundances in each sample. Concerning the study's data processing: V gene, J gene and CDR3 annotation of TCR sequences was performed with Decombinator V4. Expanded TCRs were defined as changing significantly between any two time points under a Poisson model with p below 0.0001. TCR abundances were normalised to the total number of TCRs sequenced per sample and expressed as counts per million. MAIT TCRs were defined by TRAV1-2 paired with TRAJ12, TRAJ20 or TRAJ33, and iNKT TCRs by TRAV10 paired with TRAJ18. VDJdb, accessed 1 November 2021, was searched for CMV, EBV and SARS-CoV-2 annotated TCRs, excluding TCRs annotated for multiple antigens. The raw public reads went through TCRdb reprocessing: fastp at Q25, MiXCR clone calling, in-frame beta chains kept. Rows with a matching CDR3 protein are joined into one entry that keeps the most common DNA and genes. Clone size and V and J calls follow TCRdb, not the original study. The sample yields over 50,000 distinct CDR3 sequences; around 8% were counted once. About 4.2% of the sample is held by the ten biggest clonotypes.

The sequenced sample was whole blood. The V gene is TRBV20-1 and the J gene is TRBJ2-3; TRBD2 aligns with 9 central bases. This clonotype originated in an adult who was a healthcare worker with PCR-confirmed SARS-CoV-2 infection or an uninfected control (not recorded which). The CDR3: CSANQIAGATDTQYF. The bases are TGCAGTGCCAACCAAATAGCGGGAGCCACAGATACGCAGTATTTT.